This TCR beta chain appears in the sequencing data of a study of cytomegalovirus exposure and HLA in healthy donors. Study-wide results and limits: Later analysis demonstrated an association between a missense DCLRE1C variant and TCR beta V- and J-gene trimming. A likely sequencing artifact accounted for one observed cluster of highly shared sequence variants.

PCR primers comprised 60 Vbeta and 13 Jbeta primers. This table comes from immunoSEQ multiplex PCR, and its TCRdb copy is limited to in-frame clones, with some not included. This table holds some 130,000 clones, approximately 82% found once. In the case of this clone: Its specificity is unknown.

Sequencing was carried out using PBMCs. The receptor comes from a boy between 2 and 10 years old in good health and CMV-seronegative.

The CDR3 protein is CASSRTTGNTEAFF. The CDR3 coding sequence is TGCGCCAGCAGCCGTACTACGGGAAACACTGAAGCTTTCTTT. The chain links TRBV4-1 to TRBJ1-1; D remains unclear. Germline values: CDR1 MGHRA, CDR2 YSYEKL. V was cut by 4 bases and J by 2 bases, with 11 bases left in between. CDR3 length: 14 amino acids.